This T cell receptor beta chain comes out of a study of control samples from healthy donors and cancer patients. The CDR3 is made up of 13 amino acids. Deletions cut 3 bases from V and 1 base from J, with 6 bases between. Germline lookup yields CDR1 MGHRA and CDR2 YSYEKL. Assay: immunoSEQ multiplex PCR; the TCRdb copy retains only in-frame clones and omits some. This table has about 160,000 clones, approximately 90% appearing once. The clonotype comes from a man aged 30 to 45 in good health. What was sequenced was blood. This chain links TRBV4-1 with TRBJ1-1; no clear D gene. The CDR3 nucleotides read TGCGCCAGCAGCCAGCAAGAGAACACTGAAGCTTTCTTT. Amino acid sequence: CASSQQENTEAFF.